This TCR beta chain was recovered during a study of cytomegalovirus exposure and HLA in healthy donors. As regards this clone: Its specificity is unknown.

The donors formed part of the roughly 120-subject validation cohort, distinct from the approximately 670-subject first cohort. Study results and caveats: The study designated fewer than 200 TCR beta chains cytomegalovirus-associated. A few of the chains that were CMV-associated were confirmed in vitro to be specific for CMV antigens.

Trimming left V 5 bases short and J 4 bases short, with 21 bases between. The CDR3 extends over 17 amino acids. The germline gives CDR1 LNHDA, CDR2 SQIVND (reference sequence). The data were produced by immunoSEQ multiplex PCR, yet TCRdb's version contains in-frame clones alone and is incomplete. Here the sample spans some 290,000 clones, approximately 88% being singletons. This chain joins TRBV19 and TRBJ2-1, with a tentative D call TRBD2 (6 bases). Material for sequencing was PBMCs. The TCR originated in a man younger than 45 in good health and CMV-seronegative. The CDR3 DNA reads TGTGCCAGTAGTGCCCCCCTAGCGCTAACATCTTACAATGAGCAGTTCTTC. Protein product: CASSAPLALTSYNEQFF.